These 13 T cell receptor beta chains share one sample of origin, sequenced in a study of T-cell memory formation after mild COVID-19. A single record per CDR3 protein comes from TCRdb applying MiXCR to the 5' RACE reads. The sample lists 560,000 or so distinct CDR3 sequences, around a sixth occurring once. Sequencing was done on a sample of PBMCs or a T cell subset sorted from them (not recorded which). The receptors stem from an adult woman who had mild COVID-19 (a few samples of this study predate the infection). Cell type and time point are not known.

This clonotype appeared a few times. The rearrangement links TRBV20-1 to TRBJ1-1; D may be TRBD1 (5 bases). V was clipped by 6 bases and J by 4 bases, with 21 bases between them. CDR3 length equals 15 residues. The germline V gene has CDR1 DFQATT and CDR2 SNEGSKA (reference sequence). Written as DNA, the CDR3 is TGCAGTGCATCCCCTGACCCAGGGTGGGCCACTGAAGCTTTCTTT. Translating it yields CSASPDPGWATEAFF.

This clonotype has only a few counts. The rearrangement uses TRBV29-1 and TRBJ1-1; TRBD1 matches 8 bases. Trimming at V came to 4 bases and at J to 0 bases, leaving 4 bases not matched to a gene. The CDR3 consists of 14 residues. The germline V gene has CDR1 SQVTM and CDR2 ANQGSEA. The CDR3 bases are TGCAGCGTTGTGGCAGGGGGCATGAACACTGAAGCTTTCTTT. It translates to CSVVAGGMNTEAFF.

V usage is TRBV20-1 and J usage is TRBJ2-4; TRBD2 is a possible D gene (6 bases). Trimming cost V 6 bases and J 0 bases, with 15 bases left between them. Germline V gives CDR1 DFQATT, CDR2 SNEGSKA (reference sequence). The CDR3 runs 15 residues. The CDR3 DNA sequence: TGCAGTGCCACCCTCTTGGGACTAGCCAAAAACATTCAGTACTTC. It translates to CSATLLGLAKNIQYF.

The table lists this clonotype with a few counts. The genes are TRBV6-6 and TRBJ1-6; D ambiguous. The CDR3 contains 15 residues. CDR1 is MNHNY and CDR2 is SVGAGI in the germline V gene (reference sequence). V lost 2 bases and J 0 bases, leaving 5 bases between the germline ends. This chain's CDR3 is CASSYGSSYNSPLHF. In DNA form, the CDR3 reads TGTGCCAGCAGTTACGGGAGCTCCTATAATTCACCCCTCCACTTT.

This clonotype was recorded many times. This chain joins TRBV12-3 or TRBV12-4 and TRBJ2-2; maybe TRBD2 (5 bases). The CDR3 totals 15 residues. Trimming removed 4 bases at V and 1 base at J, with 10 bases between. As DNA, the CDR3 is TGTGCCAGCAGTTCACCTAGCCGGAACACCGGGGAGCTGTTTTTT. As protein: CASSSPSRNTGELFF.

This sequence joins TRBV9 and TRBJ2-5; 12 nucleotides agree with TRBD2. The CDR3 is 17 residues long. With V trimmed by 4 bases and J by 5 bases, 12 bases remained unmatched. CDR1 is SGDLS, CDR2 YYNGEE, per germline. The CDR3 loop is CASSPRRLAGAWETQYF. The CDR3 bases are TGTGCCAGCAGCCCACGTAGACTAGCGGGAGCTTGGGAGACCCAGTACTTC. The full variable domain, completed using reference TRBV9 and TRBJ2-5, is DSGVTQTPKHLITATGQRVTLRCSPRSGDLSVYWYQQSLDQGLQFLIQYYNGEERAKGNILERFSAQQFPDLHSELNLSSLELGDSALYFCASSPRRLAGAWETQYFGPGTRLLVL.

This clonotype was counted many times. V is TRBV5-1 and J is TRBJ2-7; 7 positions match TRBD1. Germline CDR1 is SGHRS and CDR2 is YFSETQ. Trimming cost V 1 base and J 3 bases; bases outside gene matches: 4. The CDR3 runs to 14 residues. CDR3 DNA: TGCGCCAGCAGCTTGAAGGGGGCGGGCTACGAGCAGTACTTC. Translating gives CASSLKGAGYEQYF.

This clonotype was picked up a small number of times. This CDR3 is CASSSTRTMNTEAFF. The CDR3 DNA reads as TGTGCCAGCAGCTCAACCCGGACAATGAACACTGAAGCTTTCTTT. The J gene is TRBJ1-1, the V gene TRBV7-3, with D perhaps TRBD1 (5 bases). V was shortened by 4 bases and J by 0 bases, with 12 bases between the two germline ends. This CDR3 is 15 amino acids long. The V gene's germline CDR1 is SGHTA and CDR2 FQGTGA.

J is TRBJ1-1 and V is TRBV18, with D unclear. Between the trimmed V and J ends, which lost 0 bases and 10 bases, there was a span of 12 bases. Looked up from germline, CDR1 is KGHSH and CDR2 is LQKENI. This CDR3 comprises 13 residues. The CDR3 is CASSPPAAGSAFF. The CDR3 bases are TGTGCCAGCTCACCACCGGCGGCAGGTTCAGCTTTCTTT.

V usage is TRBV3-1 and J usage is TRBJ1-2; 7 nucleotides line up with TRBD1. After removal of 4 bases from V and 5 bases from J, the junction contained 10 bases not matched to a gene. Per germline, CDR1 LGHDT and CDR2 YNNKEL (reference sequence). This CDR3 spans 15 amino acids. In DNA, the CDR3 is TGTGCCAGCAGCCGGAATACAGGGGCCGAATATGGCTACACCTTC. Protein: CASSRNTGAEYGYTF.

The chain couples TRBV7-3 to TRBJ2-1; 7 nucleotides match TRBD1. CDR3 size: 13 residues. CDR1 is SGHTA, CDR2 FQGTGA, per germline. V shed 2 bases, J shed 9 bases, and the junction held 4 bases outside the gene matches. CDR3 protein: CASSLFQGVEQFF. CDR3 in DNA: TGTGCCAGCAGCTTATTCCAGGGGGTTGAGCAGTTCTTC.

This clonotype was seen a few times. The CDR3 reads CASSIRAGQINSPLHF. CDR3 coding DNA: TGTGCCAGCAGCATCCGGGCGGGGCAGATTAATTCACCCCTCCACTTT. The rearrangement joins TRBV5-6 to TRBJ1-6, with D possibly matching TRBD1 (5 bases). The germline V and J ends were trimmed by 4 bases and 6 bases, with 17 bases remaining between them. The germline CDR1 and CDR2 sequences are SGHDT and YYEEEE. CDR3 length: 16 residues.

This clonotype was observed a handful of times. This chain connects TRBV3-1 to TRBJ1-5, with TRBD1 matching 9 bases. Germline V gives CDR1 LGHDT, CDR2 YNNKEL (reference sequence). The CDR3 has 15 amino acids. The V gene end was trimmed by 1 base and the J gene end by 7 bases; junction bases not matched to a gene: 5. The CDR3 DNA is TGTGCCAGCAGCCAAGCCGGACAGGGGAGGCAGCCCCAGCATTTT. This sequence encodes CASSQAGQGRQPQHF.